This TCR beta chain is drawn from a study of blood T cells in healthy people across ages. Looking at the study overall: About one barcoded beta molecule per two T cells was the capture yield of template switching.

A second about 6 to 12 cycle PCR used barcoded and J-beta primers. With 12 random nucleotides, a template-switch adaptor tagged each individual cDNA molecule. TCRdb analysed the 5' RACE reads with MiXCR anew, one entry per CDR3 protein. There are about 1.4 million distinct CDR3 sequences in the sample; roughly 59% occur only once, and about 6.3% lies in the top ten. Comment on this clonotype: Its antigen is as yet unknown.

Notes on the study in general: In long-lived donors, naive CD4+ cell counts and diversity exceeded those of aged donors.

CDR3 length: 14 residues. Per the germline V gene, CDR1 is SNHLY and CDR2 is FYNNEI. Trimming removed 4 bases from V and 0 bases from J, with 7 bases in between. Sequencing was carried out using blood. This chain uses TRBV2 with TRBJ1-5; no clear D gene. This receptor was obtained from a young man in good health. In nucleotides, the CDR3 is TGTGCCAGCAGTGGTGAATATAGCAATCAGCCCCAGCATTTT. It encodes CASSGEYSNQPQHF.